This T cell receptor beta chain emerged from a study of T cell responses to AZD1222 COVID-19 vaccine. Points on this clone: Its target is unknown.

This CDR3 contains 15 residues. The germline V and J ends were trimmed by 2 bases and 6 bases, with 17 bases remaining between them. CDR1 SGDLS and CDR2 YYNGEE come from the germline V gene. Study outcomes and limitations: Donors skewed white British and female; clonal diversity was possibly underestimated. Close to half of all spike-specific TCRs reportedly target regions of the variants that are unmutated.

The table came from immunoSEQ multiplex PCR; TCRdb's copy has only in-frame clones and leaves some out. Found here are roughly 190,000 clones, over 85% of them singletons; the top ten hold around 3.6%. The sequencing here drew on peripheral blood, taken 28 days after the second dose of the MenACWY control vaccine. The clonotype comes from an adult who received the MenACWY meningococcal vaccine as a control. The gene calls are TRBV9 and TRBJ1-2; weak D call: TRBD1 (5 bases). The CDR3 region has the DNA TGTGCCAGCAGCGTCAGTTGGACTCCCAGGGATGGCTACACCTTC. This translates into CASSVSWTPRDGYTF.